This T cell receptor (beta chain) came from a study of OX40 agonist ivuxolimab in advanced cancers. About the research overall: Ivuxolimab, which is an agonistic anti-OX40 (CD134) antibody, was administered to the patients. Patients were dosed intravenously with ivuxolimab at 0.01 to 10 mg/kg every 2 weeks. From roughly 20 to 79 years was the age range, with a mean of around 56 years, and around 84% were male.

This clone was counted ten times or more. Unmatched junction bases numbered 2, after V lost 5 bases and J lost 5 bases. In germline, CDR1 is SGHAT, CDR2 FQNNGV. CDR3 length equals 14 residues. Clones were read by immunoSEQ multiplex PCR, and TCRdb kept only the in-frame ones, dropping some. Of some 70,000 clones listed, roughly four fifths are singletons. V is TRBV11-2 and J is TRBJ2-7, with TRBD2 identical over 14 bases. The sample consisted of CD4+ or CD8+ T cells sorted from blood, taken in a trial of the OX40 agonist ivuxolimab. The origin of this receptor is an adult with an advanced solid tumor such as melanoma, head and neck, liver or kidney cancer. The CDR3 is CASSTGLAGDEQYF. In nucleotides, the CDR3 is TGTGCCAGCAGCACGGGACTAGCGGGAGACGAGCAGTACTTC.